This T cell receptor beta chain originates from a study of blood T cell repertoires in COVID-19. Overall study: The United States, Italy and Spain provided the acute and convalescent COVID-19 samples. PBMCs, B-cell-depleted T cells, or T cells were the source of the cDNA or gDNA that made up the material.

Per the study methods: Quantification of nucleated cells was approximated via reference gene primer amplification. The method was immunoSEQ multiplex PCR; TCRdb's version includes in-frame clones alone and lacks a portion of them. V and J calls and clone size are those listed in that table; D and trimming were worked out from the DNA. This table has under 300,000 clones, more than 80% appearing once. This CDR3 has 14 residues. V was clipped by 5 bases and J by 0 bases, with 9 bases between them. Germline CDR1 SGHDT, CDR2 YYEEEE. The V call is TRBV5-6, the J call TRBJ1-5; tentative D call: TRBD1 (5 bases). Sequencing was performed on peripheral blood. The clonotype originates from a woman between 35 and 50 years old with acute or convalescent COVID-19. The CDR3 nucleotides are TGTGCCAGCAGTTCAGGGCCTAGCAATCAGCCCCAGCATTTT. This translates into CASSSGPSNQPQHF.